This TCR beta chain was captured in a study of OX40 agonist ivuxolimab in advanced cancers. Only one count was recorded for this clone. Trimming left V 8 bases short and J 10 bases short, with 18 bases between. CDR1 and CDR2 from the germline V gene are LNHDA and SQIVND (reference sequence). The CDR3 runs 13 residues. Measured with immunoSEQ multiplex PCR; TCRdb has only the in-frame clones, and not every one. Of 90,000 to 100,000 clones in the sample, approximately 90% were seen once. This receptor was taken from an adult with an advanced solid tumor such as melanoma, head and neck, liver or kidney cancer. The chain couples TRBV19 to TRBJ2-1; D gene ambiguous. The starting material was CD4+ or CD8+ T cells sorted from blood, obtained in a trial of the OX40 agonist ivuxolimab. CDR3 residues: CASLMAPGREQFF. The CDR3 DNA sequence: TGTGCCAGTTTAATGGCACCGGGCCGGGAGCAGTTCTTC.